These T cell receptor beta chains were read from a single sample in a study of T-cell memory formation after mild COVID-19. TCRdb fed the 5' RACE reads into MiXCR, producing one record per CDR3 protein. Of about 300,000 distinct CDR3 sequences in the sample, roughly a fifth were seen once. Specimen: PBMCs or a T cell subset sorted from them (not recorded which). The receptors derive from a young man who had mild COVID-19 (a few samples of this study predate the infection). Cell type and time point are not known. Both conserved end residues are part of each CDR3. Each record gives: D gene, V gene, CDR3 length, J gene, clone size, CDR3 DNA, CDR3 protein. A D gene is named only where the DNA matches it firmly. Only part of the rows carry a size: once, few, many, or a class if the clone is expanded.

.	TRBV3-1	14	TRBJ2-3	.	TGTGCCAGCAGCCAAGTCCTAGATTTGGATACGCAGTATTTT	CASSQVLDLDTQYF
TRBD1	TRBV6-6	12	TRBJ2-7	few	TGTGCCAGCAGCCCAAGACAGGGATGGCAGTACTTC	CASSPRQGWQYF
TRBD1	TRBV4-1	12	TRBJ1-1	few	TGCGCCAGCAAAGGACAGGGTGGTGAAGCTTTCTTT	CASKGQGGEAFF
TRBD1	TRBV7-3	14	TRBJ2-3	few	TGTGCCAGCAGCCCCAGGGACAGGGGTGATACGCAGTATTTT	CASSPRDRGDTQYF
.	TRBV3-1	16	TRBJ1-3	.	TGTGCCAGCAGCCCACTCCGGGACCATTTCGGACACACCATATATTTT	CASSPLRDHFGHTIYF
TRBD2	TRBV5-4	15	TRBJ2-3	few	TGTGCCAGCAACGAGGCGGGGGGGTCGGTAGATACGCAGTATTTT	CASNEAGGSVDTQYF
.	TRBV20-1	12	TRBJ2-4	few	TGCAGTGCTAACACCGCGGGTCGCATTCAGTACTTC	CSANTAGRIQYF
.	TRBV9	13	TRBJ1-2	.	TGTGCCAGCAGCCCCCAGGCAGGGAGCGGCTACACCTTC	CASSPQAGSGYTF
.	TRBV4-3	16	TRBJ1-3	few	TGCGCCAGCAGCCACCACTCAACCGGTCGGGGAAACACCATATATTTT	CASSHHSTGRGNTIYF
TRBD2	TRBV12-3/TRBV12-4	15	TRBJ2-3	.	TGTGCCAGCAGTTTATTCCTAGCGGAGTCAGATACGCAGTATTTT	CASSLFLAESDTQYF
TRBD1	TRBV6-5	13	TRBJ2-7	.	TGTGCCAGCGCTGTGGACAGGGGAAACGAGCAGTACTTC	CASAVDRGNEQYF
.	TRBV7-2	15	TRBJ2-1	.	TGTGCCAGCAGCTACGGGGGAAGTACCTACAATGAGCAGTTCTTC	CASSYGGSTYNEQFF
.	TRBV18	14	TRBJ2-7	.	TGTGCCAGCTCACCAGCAGAACCTTCCTACGAGCAGTACTTC	CASSPAEPSYEQYF
.	TRBV7-2	12	TRBJ2-2	.	TGTGCCAGCCAAAACCACGTCGGGGAGCTGTTTTTT	CASQNHVGELFF
TRBD1	TRBV2	12	TRBJ1-1	.	TGTGCCAGCCGAAGGACAGGCCGTGAAGCTTTCTTT	CASRRTGREAFF
TRBD1	TRBV20-1	14	TRBJ1-1	.	TGCAGTGCGAGGACAGGGGGTACAGCCACTGAAGCTTTCTTT	CSARTGGTATEAFF
.	TRBV19	14	TRBJ1-2	few	TGTGCCAGTACCGTGGAATTATCTTTCTATGGCTACACCTTC	CASTVELSFYGYTF
TRBD2	TRBV7-2	15	TRBJ2-7	.	TGTGCCAGCAGCGAGGAACCTAGCGGGGGCTACGAGCAGTACTTC	CASSEEPSGGYEQYF
.	TRBV19	11	TRBJ1-1	once	TGTGCCAGTACCGGAGACAGTGGGGCTTTCTTT	CASTGDSGAFF
TRBD1	TRBV6-6	17	TRBJ1-2	few	TGTGCCAGCAGTTACCCGGACAGGGGGCCTCGGAACTATGGCTACACCTTC	CASSYPDRGPRNYGYTF
.	TRBV6-2/TRBV6-3	14	TRBJ1-3	once	TGTGCCAGCAGGACAGATGGCGCCCGAAACACCATATATTTT	CASRTDGARNTIYF
.	TRBV7-2	15	TRBJ1-1	.	TGTGCCAGCAGCACCGGACTCCGCGGGGGAACTGAAGCTTTCTTT	CASSTGLRGGTEAFF
.	TRBV27	15	TRBJ2-7	once	TGTGCCAGCAGAAGAGCCGGGACATCCGCCTACGAGCAGTACTTC	CASRRAGTSAYEQYF
.	TRBV29-1	14	TRBJ1-2	few	TGCAGCGTTGAAGATATGGGGGGCTACTATGGCTACACCTTC	CSVEDMGGYYGYTF
.	TRBV6-6	17	TRBJ2-4	.	TGTGCCAGCAGTTATCATCGGGGCGTTCTAGCCAAAAACATTCAGTACTTC	CASSYHRGVLAKNIQYF
.	TRBV5-1	15	TRBJ2-7	.	TGCGCCAGCAGCTTGCGGGTAGGGAACCCCTACGAGCAGTACTTC	CASSLRVGNPYEQYF
.	TRBV18	15	TRBJ1-2	.	TGTGCCAGCTCACCACTTCTAGGGCCAAACTATGGCTACACCTTC	CASSPLLGPNYGYTF
TRBD1	TRBV12-3/TRBV12-4	14	TRBJ1-5	.	TGTGCCAGCAGCACGACAGGGATAGATCAGCCCCAGCATTTT	CASSTTGIDQPQHF
TRBD1	TRBV30	14	TRBJ1-5	few	TGTGCCTGGAGCAGGGGGGGAAGCAATCAGCCCCAGCATTTT	CAWSRGGSNQPQHF
.	TRBV12-3/TRBV12-4	13	TRBJ2-7	many	TGTGCCAGCAGTTGGGAAGGGGGCTACGAGCAGTACTTC	CASSWEGGYEQYF
.	TRBV20-1	14	TRBJ2-7	few	TGCAGTGCTAGGTGGGCGGGTAGCTCCTACGAGCAGTACTTC	CSARWAGSSYEQYF
.	TRBV12-3/TRBV12-4	12	TRBJ2-7	many	TGTGCCAGCAGTTTCGGGTCTTACGAGCAGTACTTC	CASSFGSYEQYF
.	TRBV15	15	TRBJ1-2	.	TGTGCCACCAGCAGAGACCCCGGAGGGATACGCGGCTACACCTTC	CATSRDPGGIRGYTF
.	TRBV6-5	16	TRBJ2-7	.	TGTGCCAGCAGTACCCTAGGGGGACACCCCGGTTACGAGCAGTACTTC	CASSTLGGHPGYEQYF
.	TRBV20-1	14	TRBJ1-2	once	TGCAGTGCTAGAGATGAGGGGAGGGGTGGAGGCTACACCTTC	CSARDEGRGGGYTF
TRBD2	TRBV7-8	14	TRBJ2-5	few	TGTGCCAGCAGCATACTAGCGATTAAAGAGACCCAGTACTTC	CASSILAIKETQYF
TRBD1	TRBV5-1	13	TRBJ1-4	.	TGCGCCAGCAGCACGGCAGACAGGGCGAAACTGTTTTTT	CASSTADRAKLFF
.	TRBV7-2	15	TRBJ2-2	.	TGTGCCAGCAGCTTAAGGGACTTGTGGGCCGGGGAGCTGTTTTTT	CASSLRDLWAGELFF
.	TRBV9	14	TRBJ2-3	few	TGTGCCAGCAGCATCCGTGTCCACACAGATACGCAGTATTTT	CASSIRVHTDTQYF
.	TRBV28	12	TRBJ1-1	.	TGTGCCACTTTAATTACGAACACTGAAGCTTTCTTT	CATLITNTEAFF
TRBD2	TRBV7-2	17	TRBJ2-3	.	TGTGCCAGCAGCTCGTCGGGGGGGGTAACTAGCACAGATACGCAGTATTTT	CASSSSGGVTSTDTQYF
.	TRBV4-3	16	TRBJ1-6	.	TGCGCCAGCAGCCAGGCTATTAGAACTGGAAATTCACCCCTCCACTTT	CASSQAIRTGNSPLHF
TRBD1	TRBV15	15	TRBJ2-7	.	TGTGCCACCAGCAGAGAGGGGACAGGGGGCAAGGAGCAGTACTTC	CATSREGTGGKEQYF
TRBD1	TRBV28	12	TRBJ2-5	few	TGTGCCAGCAGTGTCTCTGGACAGGTCATTTACTTC	CASSVSGQVIYF
TRBD2	TRBV7-6	14	TRBJ2-1	.	TGTGCCAGCAGCTTTGCGGGGGGCCCCACTGAGCAGTTCTTC	CASSFAGGPTEQFF
.	TRBV7-2	13	TRBJ2-5	.	TGTGCCAGCACCCACAGATCGGGGGAGACCCAGTACTTC	CASTHRSGETQYF
.	TRBV7-9	15	TRBJ2-1	.	TGTGCCAGCAGCTCCTCCGGGCTAGAGGGTCTGGAGCAGTTCTTC	CASSSSGLEGLEQFF
TRBD2	TRBV7-9	13	TRBJ2-1	.	TGTGCCAGCAGCTTAGCAGCGGGGGTGGTTTCGTTCTTC	CASSLAAGVVSFF
TRBD1	TRBV4-1	16	TRBJ1-2	.	TGCGCCAGCAGCCAAGGGCACTCGGGACAGGACTATGGCTACACCTTC	CASSQGHSGQDYGYTF
.	TRBV2	16	TRBJ2-3	.	TGTGCCAGCAAATCCGGCCGGGCGAGGGCCACAGATACGCAGTATTTT	CASKSGRARATDTQYF
TRBD1	TRBV5-1	15	TRBJ1-2	few	TGCGCCAGCAGCTGGACAGGGACAGAAAACTATGGCTACACCTTC	CASSWTGTENYGYTF
.	TRBV7-2	16	TRBJ2-3	.	TGTGCCAGCAGCTTAAGAACCCCTGGGGGCACAGATACGCAGTATTTT	CASSLRTPGGTDTQYF
.	TRBV12-3/TRBV12-4	15	TRBJ1-5	.	TGTGCCAGCAGTCCCCAGACAGGCGGGAGTCAGCCCCAGCATTTT	CASSPQTGGSQPQHF
TRBD2	TRBV7-2	15	TRBJ2-3	many	TGTGCCAGCAGCCGTGGACTAGCGCACACAGATACGCAGTATTTT	CASSRGLAHTDTQYF
.	TRBV2	13	TRBJ1-2	few	TGTGCCAGCAGTGACCCACGCGACTATGGCTACACCTTC	CASSDPRDYGYTF
.	TRBV12-3/TRBV12-4	13	TRBJ1-6	few	TGTGCCAGCAGTTTCACCGGAGAGTCACCCCTCCACTTT	CASSFTGESPLHF
.	TRBV11-2	13	TRBJ1-5	few	TGTGCCAGCAGCGCCAGACTAGATCAGCCCCAGCATTTT	CASSARLDQPQHF
TRBD1	TRBV7-3	15	TRBJ2-1	.	TGTGCCAGCAGTCTACAGGGGGGCTCCTACAATGAGCAGTTCTTC	CASSLQGGSYNEQFF